These 19 T cell receptor beta chains came from one sample sequenced in a study of vaccination and CD4 T cells after COVID-19. Specified treatment: roughly 10-day PBMC culture with coronavirus spike peptide pools or control peptides (ViraFEST assay). For these receptors, no antigen is known. Sequenced with the Oncomine TCR Beta short-read assay was DNA taken from cultured CD4+ T cells. TCRdb recomputed calls from the PCR reads with MiXCR, one row per CDR3 protein. The table shows about 20,000 distinct CDR3 sequences, with 55% occurring only once. The sample consisted of CD4+ T cells from blood, cultured in vitro. Source of these receptors: a human donor who had recovered from COVID-19.

V usage is TRBV20-1 and J usage is TRBJ1-1; 8 bases map to TRBD1. With 0 bases clipped from V and 8 bases from J, the junction kept 5 bases outside the gene matches. This CDR3 is 13 amino acids long. CDR1 DFQATT and CDR2 SNEGSKA come from the germline V gene (reference sequence). CDR3: CSARDPRGLEAFF. The CDR3 DNA follows: TGCAGTGCTAGAGATCCCAGGGGGCTCGAAGCTTTCTTT.

This chain uses TRBV5-1 with TRBJ2-2; 8 nucleotides match TRBD1. Germline trimming cut 4 bases from V and 6 bases from J; bases unmatched to any gene: 11. Germline V gene sequence: CDR1 SGHRS, CDR2 YFSETQ. The CDR3 has 16 amino acids. The CDR3 nucleotides read TGCGCCAGCAGCCCCCGACAGGGGTTTGATCCCGGGGAGCTGTTTTTT. Encoded protein: CASSPRQGFDPGELFF.

In DNA form, the CDR3 reads TGCAGTGCCAAGGGAGAAGTCAATCAGCCCCAGCATTTT. It is translated as CSAKGEVNQPQHF. This rearrangement joins TRBV20-1 to TRBJ1-5; no reliable D call. This CDR3 is 13 amino acids long. Per germline, CDR1 DFQATT and CDR2 SNEGSKA (reference sequence). V lost 6 bases and J lost 3, with 12 bases in between.

The chain is built from TRBV20-1 and TRBJ1-3, with D unclear. This CDR3 is 13 amino acids long. Trimming took 2 bases from V and 0 from J, leaving 5 bases between them. In germline, CDR1 is DFQATT, CDR2 SNEGSKA (reference sequence). The CDR3, as DNA: TGCAGTGCTAGACTGTTCTCTGGAAACACCATATATTTT. Amino acids: CSARLFSGNTIYF.

V and J are TRBV29-1 and TRBJ2-5; 8 nucleotides match TRBD1. Germline lookup yields CDR1 SQVTM and CDR2 ANQGSEA. The V gene end was trimmed by 6 bases and the J gene end by 5 bases; junction bases not matched to a gene: 8. The CDR3 sequence is 13 residues long. DNA of the CDR3: TGCAGCGTGGTCCAGGGGGCATGGGAGACCCAGTACTTC. This gives the protein CSVVQGAWETQYF.

The chain recombines TRBV28 with TRBJ1-2; D is unclear. The CDR3 totals 13 residues. Deletions cut 5 bases from V and 4 bases from J, with 11 bases between. The germline gives CDR1 MDHEN, CDR2 SYDVKM. DNA of the CDR3: TGTGCCAGCAGTCCAAACAGCCTCTATGGCTACACCTTC. Its protein is CASSPNSLYGYTF.

This clonotype appeared a few times. This chain connects TRBV6-5 to TRBJ2-7; TRBD2 agrees at 7 bases. CDR1 and CDR2 from the germline V gene are MNHEY and SVGAGI. This CDR3 is 14 amino acids long. The V gene end was trimmed by 2 bases and the J gene end by 2 bases; junction bases not matched to a gene: 3. The CDR3 sequence is CASSYGGSAYEQYF. For the CDR3, the DNA is TGTGCCAGCAGTTACGGCGGGAGCGCCTACGAGCAGTACTTC.

This clonotype was found a few times. This rearrangement joins TRBV2 to TRBJ2-3; 7 positions match TRBD1. V lost 6 bases and J lost 2; bases outside the gene matches: 5. There are 14 residues in the CDR3. The germline V gene has CDR1 SNHLY and CDR2 FYNNEI. This CDR3 reads CASRYTGVTDTQYF. Here the CDR3 DNA reads TGTGCCAGCAGGTATACAGGGGTCACAGATACGCAGTATTTT.

V gene TRBV28 combines with J gene TRBJ2-7; D not certain. The CDR3 loop spans 16 amino acids. CDR1 MDHEN and CDR2 SYDVKM come from the germline V gene. The ends were cut back, 6 bases at V and 4 bases at J, with 22 bases in the middle. The CDR3 nucleotides read TGTGCCAGCAGCCCAGCTGGCGTAGCTACCTCGTACGAGCAGTACTTC. Protein: CASSPAGVATSYEQYF.

This clonotype occurred a few times. V and J are TRBV10-3 and TRBJ2-7; D remains unclear. The CDR3 is 17 amino acids. Germline-derived CDR1 and CDR2 are ENHRY and SYGVKD. V lost 2 bases to trimming and J lost 3 bases, with 20 bases between them. In DNA, the CDR3 is TGTGCCATCAGTGAGCTTCCCCCGGGTGGGAATAACTACGAGCAGTACTTC. This codes for CAISELPPGGNNYEQYF.

This sequence joins TRBV7-9 and TRBJ1-2; 8 nucleotides agree with TRBD1. Germline V lookup: CDR1 SEHNR, CDR2 FQNEAQ (reference sequence). Trimming cost V 5 bases and J 4 bases; bases outside gene matches: 9. The length of the CDR3 is 15 residues. CDR3 residues: CASSTDRGYAYGYTF. CDR3 nucleotide sequence: TGTGCCAGCAGCACCGACAGGGGATATGCCTATGGCTACACCTTC.

The chain is built from TRBV18 and TRBJ1-2, with 10 bases matching TRBD1. Per the germline V gene, CDR1 is KGHSH and CDR2 is LQKENI. This CDR3 is built from 16 residues. Trimming took 3 bases from V and 7 from J; bases not matched to a gene: 11. The DNA of the CDR3 is TGTGCCAGCTCACCGGATTTGGGGACAGGGGCTTCTGGCTACACCTTC. The encoded protein is CASSPDLGTGASGYTF.

The CDR3 DNA is TGTGCCTGGAGCCGTCGACAGGGGCTTTACGAGCAGTACTTC. It encodes CAWSRRQGLYEQYF. This chain connects TRBV30 to TRBJ2-7; TRBD1 matches at 8 bases. J gave up 4 bases and V 3 bases, and 8 bases lay outside the gene matches. This CDR3 comprises 14 residues. CDR1 GTSNPN and CDR2 SVGIG come from the germline V gene (reference sequence).

The sample holds a few counts of this clonotype. The chain links TRBV7-2 to TRBJ2-2; perhaps TRBD1 as D (6 bases). The CDR3 spans 15 residues. The germline V gene has CDR1 SGHTA and CDR2 FQGNSA. V lost 3 bases and J lost 4, with 12 bases in between. CDR3 residues: CASSFRQVTTGELFF. DNA of the CDR3: TGTGCCAGCAGCTTCAGACAGGTTACCACCGGGGAGCTGTTTTTT.

V and J are TRBV5-8 and TRBJ2-3; TRBD1 or TRBD2 may be the D gene (5 bases each). Per the germline V gene, CDR1 is SGHTS and CDR2 is YDEGEE. This CDR3 region has 15 residues. Trimming shortened V by 6 bases and J by 2 bases, and 16 bases separated the two germline ends. DNA of the CDR3: TGTGCCAGCATCCAAGGGACCGACCACACAGATACGCAGTATTTT. It translates to CASIQGTDHTDTQYF.

The V call is TRBV6-1, the J call TRBJ2-7; 11 nucleotides agree with TRBD2. CDR1 MNHNS and CDR2 SASEGT come from the germline V gene. This CDR3 has 14 amino acids. V shed 7 bases, J shed 3 bases, and the junction held 5 bases outside the gene matches. The CDR3 here is CASTAGLAVYEQYF. The CDR3 DNA follows: TGTGCCAGCACCGCGGGACTAGCGGTCTACGAGCAGTACTTC.

This chain connects TRBV27 to TRBJ1-2; TRBD1 agrees at 7 bases. Germline loops: CDR1 MNHEY, CDR2 SMNVEV (reference sequence). CDR3 length equals 15 residues. V was clipped by 5 bases and J by 7 bases; unmatched bases: 13. The DNA for the CDR3 is TGTGCCAGCAGTCCCCCCGGGACAGCCAAGGGTGGCTACACCTTC. Protein sequence: CASSPPGTAKGGYTF.

The sample holds a few counts of this clonotype. The genes are TRBV2 and TRBJ2-2; possible D gene TRBD2, 6 bases. Trimming pared 7 bases from V and 5 bases from J, leaving 11 bases between. The CDR3 spans 13 residues. Looked up from germline, CDR1 is SNHLY and CDR2 is FYNNEI. The CDR3 DNA sequence: TGTGCCAGCATGATAGGAGGGACCGGGGAGCTGTTTTTT. Translation gives CASMIGGTGELFF. Based on the CDR3 plus reference TRBV2 and TRBJ2-2, the full variable domain is EPEVTQTPSHQVTQMGQEVILRCVPISNHLYFYWYRQILGQKVEFLVSFYNNEISEKSEIFDDQFSVERPDGSNFTLKIRSTKLEDSAMYFCASMIGGTGELFFGEGSRLTVL.

The genes are TRBV20-1 and TRBJ2-6; no reliable D call. Germline V gene lookup returns CDR1 DFQATT and CDR2 SNEGSKA (reference sequence). This CDR3 is 11 amino acids long. The germline V and J ends were trimmed by 4 bases and 2 bases, with 0 bases remaining between them. The CDR3 DNA is TGCAGTGCTACTGGGGCCAACGTCCTGACTTTC. Encoded protein: CSATGANVLTF.